This TCR beta chain was sequenced during a study of shared clonotypes between healthy human individuals. Turning to the study itself: CD4 naive and memory got three plates each, CD8 naive two, CD8 memory one.

TCRdb's copy holds only in-frame clones and misses some; the assay was immunoSEQ multiplex PCR. The repertoire holds some 1.5 million clones, with approximately 98% as singletons. The germline CDR1 and CDR2 sequences are KGHSH and LQKENI. V lost 7 bases and J lost 5, with 11 bases in between. CDR3 length: 12 residues. Material: naive CD4+ T cells sorted from blood. Subset here: CD45RA+ positively selected. The TCR originated in a man aged 25-45 years in good health. The chain has TRBV18 and TRBJ2-5; unclear D gene. CDR3 coding DNA: TGTGCCAGCTACAAAGGTCGGGAGACCCAGTACTTC. Protein: CASYKGRETQYF. Combining the CDR3 with reference TRBV18 and TRBJ2-5 gives the whole variable domain NAGVMQNPRHLVRRRGQEARLRCSPMKGHSHVYWYRQLPEEGLKFMVYLQKENIIDESGMPKERFSAEFPKEGPSILRIQQVVRGDSAAYFCASYKGRETQYFGPGTRLLVL.